The entry below gives a single TCR beta chain sequence along with its context. Antigen unknown. Using immunoSEQ multiplex PCR, the repertoire was profiled, and TCRdb retains in-frame clones only, with some absent. The table includes approximately 94,000 clones, 80% to 85% detected once. This sample stems from a study of radiotherapy plus CTLA-4 blockade in lung cancer. Study observations and caveats: Interferon-beta, together with early blood T cell clone dynamics, reportedly best predicted response.

The source of this sequence is a human donor with non-small cell lung cancer that progressed on radiotherapy plus ipilimumab. The sequencing used peripheral blood, collected from a patient treated with radiotherapy plus ipilimumab.

CDR3 amino acids: CASSNWETDTQYF. The CDR3, as DNA: TGTGCCAGCAGTAACTGGGAAACAGATACGCAGTATTTT. This rearrangement joins TRBV6-6 to TRBJ2-3, with D hard to call. V lost 5 bases to trimming and J lost 3 bases, with 9 bases between them. Germline assignment: CDR1 MNHNY and CDR2 SVGAGI (reference sequence). The CDR3 runs to 13 residues.